This TCR beta chain was recovered during a study of CD8 T cells in Susac syndrome. High-throughput TCR beta sequencing covered peripheral CD8+ and CD4+ T cells. The CDR3 consists of 15 residues. V lost 8 bases and J lost 4, with 20 bases in between. In germline, CDR1 is SGHAT, CDR2 FQNNGV. Random hexamers served to reverse transcribe roughly 0.5 to 1 ug RNA. Multiplex PCR with immunoSEQ amplified the TCR beta CDR3 across 54 Vbeta and 13 Jbeta. TCRdb independently ran MiXCR on the immunoSEQ multiplex PCR reads; one entry per CDR3 protein. The data hold under 550,000 distinct CDR3 sequences, with 85% observed a single time.

The specimen was CD8+ T cells from PBMCs. This clonotype originated in a human donor with multiple sclerosis. V usage is TRBV11-2 and J usage is TRBJ2-5; D not resolved. The CDR3 spells CASSEEATLGETQYF. For the CDR3, the DNA is TGTGCCAGCTCCGAGGAAGCAACTCTCGGAGAGACCCAGTACTTC.